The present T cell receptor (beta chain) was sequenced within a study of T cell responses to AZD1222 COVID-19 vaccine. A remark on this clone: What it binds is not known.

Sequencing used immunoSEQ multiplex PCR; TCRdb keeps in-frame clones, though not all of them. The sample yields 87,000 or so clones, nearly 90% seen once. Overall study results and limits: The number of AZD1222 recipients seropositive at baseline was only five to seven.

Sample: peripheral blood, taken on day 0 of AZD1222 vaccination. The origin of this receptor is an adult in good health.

CDR3 in amino acids: CASSRSAGYEQYF. The CDR3 region has the DNA TGCGCCAGCAGCCGATCCGCGGGCTACGAGCAGTACTTC. V is TRBV4-3 and J is TRBJ2-7, with a tentative D call TRBD2 (5 bases). The CDR3 spans 13 residues. Trimming took off 4 bases at V and 3 bases at J, with 10 bases between the two ends. The germline gives CDR1 LGHNA, CDR2 YSLEER.